This TCR beta chain was recorded in a study of blood T cell repertoires in COVID-19. At the level of the study: Samples taken during acute and convalescent COVID-19 were collected in the United States, Italy and Spain.

In the original processing: The authors estimated nucleated cell counts from reference gene primer amplification. Repertoires were generated with immunoSEQ multiplex PCR, while TCRdb's copy carries only in-frame clones and drops some. For V, J and clone size, that table is used; D and trimming come from the DNA. The sample has 250,000 or so clones, just under 90% seen once. Seattle's enrolled individuals joined amid active infection and were then monitored longitudinally. The V and J ends lost 3 bases and 3 bases, in that order; junction bases with no gene match: 7. Germline CDR1 SGHTA, CDR2 FQGNSA. The CDR3 is 15 residues long.

The clonotype originates from a man younger than 45 with COVID-19, enrolled during active disease. The sample was peripheral blood. The chain carries TRBV7-2 and TRBJ1-2, with 7 bases matching TRBD1. The CDR3 region is CASSLPGQNYYGYTF. The CDR3 nucleotides are TGTGCCAGCAGCTTGCCGGGACAGAACTACTATGGCTACACCTTC.